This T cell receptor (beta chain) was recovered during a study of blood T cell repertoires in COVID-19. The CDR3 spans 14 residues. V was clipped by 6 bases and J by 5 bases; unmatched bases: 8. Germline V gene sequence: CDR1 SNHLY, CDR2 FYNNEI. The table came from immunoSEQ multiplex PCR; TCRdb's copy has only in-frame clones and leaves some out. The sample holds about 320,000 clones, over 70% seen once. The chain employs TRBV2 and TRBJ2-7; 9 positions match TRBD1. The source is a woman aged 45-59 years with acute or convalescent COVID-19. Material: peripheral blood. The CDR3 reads CASRGQGMSNEQYF. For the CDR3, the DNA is TGTGCCAGCAGAGGACAGGGGATGTCCAACGAGCAGTACTTC.